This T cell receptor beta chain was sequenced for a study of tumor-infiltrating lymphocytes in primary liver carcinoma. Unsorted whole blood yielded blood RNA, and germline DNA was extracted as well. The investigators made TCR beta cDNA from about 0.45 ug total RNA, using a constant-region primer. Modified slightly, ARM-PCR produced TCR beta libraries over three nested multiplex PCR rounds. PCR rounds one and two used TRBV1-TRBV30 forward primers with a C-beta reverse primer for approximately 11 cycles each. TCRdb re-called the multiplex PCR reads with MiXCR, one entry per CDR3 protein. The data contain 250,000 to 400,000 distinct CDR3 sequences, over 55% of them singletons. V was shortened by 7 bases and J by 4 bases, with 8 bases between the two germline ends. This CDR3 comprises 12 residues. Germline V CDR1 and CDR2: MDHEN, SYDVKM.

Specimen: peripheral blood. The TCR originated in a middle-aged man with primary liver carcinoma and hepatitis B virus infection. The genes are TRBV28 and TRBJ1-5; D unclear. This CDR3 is CASTLLNQPQHF. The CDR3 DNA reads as TGTGCCAGCACTCTCCTGAATCAGCCCCAGCATTTT.